The sequence of this T cell receptor (beta chain) was determined in a study of control samples from healthy donors and cancer patients (TCRdb year 2020). As regards this clone: Its specific antigen is unknown. No base-level quality is on record; no much larger clone is a single base apart.

CDR3 length: 14 amino acids, cysteine to phenylalanine. This entry keeps only the CDR3 DNA: 42 bases, framed from base 1. The germline V gene (reference sequence) yields LGHDT for CDR1 and YNNKEL for CDR2. V is pared back by 4 bases and J by 4 bases, with 13 bases lying between the germline termini. The library came from the immunoSEQ multiplex PCR assay. TCRdb holds this immuneACCESS table with in-frame rearrangements only. Some clones are missing; in checked studies, unresolved V genes explain under half, and the rest has no known cause. Within this sample are 150,000 or so clones, with roughly 89% of them counted one time only. The ten largest clonotypes hold around 7.3% of the sample.

The chain is assembled from TRBV3-1 (or the pseudogene TRBV3-2) and TRBJ1-2, with the identity of the D gene unclear. The sequencing sample was made of blood. The source is a man aged 18 to 29 in good health. In nucleotide form, the sequence is TGTGCCAGCAGCCCGTCAGACTATGTCTATGGCTACACCTTC. It encodes CASSPSDYVYGYTF.